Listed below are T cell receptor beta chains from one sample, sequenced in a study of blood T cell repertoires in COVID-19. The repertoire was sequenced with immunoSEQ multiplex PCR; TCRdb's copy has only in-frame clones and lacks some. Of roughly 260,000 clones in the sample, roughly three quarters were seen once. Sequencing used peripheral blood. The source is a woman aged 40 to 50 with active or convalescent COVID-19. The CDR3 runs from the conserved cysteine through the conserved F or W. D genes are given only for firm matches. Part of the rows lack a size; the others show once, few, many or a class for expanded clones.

CDR3 protein: CASSRGQALPGELFF; CDR3 DNA: TGTGCCAGCAGCAGGGGACAGGCCCTACCCGGGGAGCTGTTTTTT; V gene: TRBV11-2; J gene: TRBJ2-2; clone size: -; D gene: TRBD1
CDR3 protein: CASSLGSDQPQHF; CDR3 DNA: TGTGCCAGCAGCTTGGGCAGCGATCAGCCCCAGCATTTT; V gene: TRBV5-5; J gene: TRBJ1-5; clone size: few; D gene: -
CDR3 protein: CASSPQGATEAFF; CDR3 DNA: TGCGCCAGCAGCCCACAGGGGGCCACTGAAGCTTTCTTT; V gene: TRBV5-1; J gene: TRBJ1-1; clone size: -; D gene: TRBD1
CDR3 protein: CASSSNTGTSVGYTF; CDR3 DNA: TGCGCCAGCAGCTCTAATACCGGGACTTCGGTGGGCTACACCTTC; V gene: TRBV5-1; J gene: TRBJ1-2; clone size: -; D gene: -
CDR3 protein: CASSYNLGAGETQYF; CDR3 DNA: TGTGCCAGCAGTTACAACCTGGGGGCGGGAGAGACCCAGTACTTC; V gene: TRBV6-5; J gene: TRBJ2-5; clone size: -; D gene: -
CDR3 protein: CASSIGSWDTQYF; CDR3 DNA: TGTGCCAGTAGTATCGGTAGCTGGGATACGCAGTATTTT; V gene: TRBV19; J gene: TRBJ2-3; clone size: few; D gene: -
CDR3 protein: CASSVGTAVLYTDTQYF; CDR3 DNA: TGCGCCAGCAGCGTGGGGACAGCCGTCTTATACACAGATACGCAGTATTTT; V gene: TRBV5-1; J gene: TRBJ2-3; clone size: -; D gene: TRBD1
CDR3 protein: CASGPSDYQETQYF; CDR3 DNA: TGTGCCAGCGGCCCCTCGGACTACCAAGAGACCCAGTACTTC; V gene: TRBV12-1; J gene: TRBJ2-5; clone size: -; D gene: -
CDR3 protein: CASSLSGKQETQYF; CDR3 DNA: TGCGCCAGCAGCCTTTCAGGGAAACAAGAGACCCAGTACTTC; V gene: TRBV5-1; J gene: TRBJ2-5; clone size: once; D gene: -
CDR3 protein: CASTGLAGAKETQYF; CDR3 DNA: TGCGCCAGCACGGGACTAGCGGGGGCCAAAGAGACCCAGTACTTC; V gene: TRBV5-1; J gene: TRBJ2-5; clone size: -; D gene: TRBD2
CDR3 protein: CASSVQGRPGNTIYF; CDR3 DNA: TGTGCCAGCAGCGTACAGGGGCGCCCTGGAAACACCATATATTTT; V gene: TRBV9; J gene: TRBJ1-3; clone size: -; D gene: -
CDR3 protein: CASSEASGGFYNEQFF; CDR3 DNA: TGTGCCAGCAGTGAGGCTAGCGGGGGGTTCTACAATGAGCAGTTCTTC; V gene: TRBV6-4; J gene: TRBJ2-1; clone size: -; D gene: TRBD2
CDR3 protein: CASSPPSGQGAREQFF; CDR3 DNA: TGTGCCAGCTCACCACCTTCGGGACAGGGGGCGAGGGAGCAGTTCTTC; V gene: TRBV18; J gene: TRBJ2-1; clone size: -; D gene: TRBD1
CDR3 protein: CASGATGQARAEAFF; CDR3 DNA: TGTGCTAGTGGTGCTACGGGACAGGCGCGGGCTGAAGCTTTCTTT; V gene: TRBV12-5; J gene: TRBJ1-1; clone size: -; D gene: TRBD1
CDR3 protein: CASSDTGGGIASSYNEQFF; CDR3 DNA: TGTGCCAGCAGCGATACAGGGGGCGGAATCGCTAGCTCCTACAATGAGCAGTTCTTC; V gene: TRBV7-6; J gene: TRBJ2-1; clone size: -; D gene: TRBD1
CDR3 protein: CASSQTDTGGNQPQHF; CDR3 DNA: TGTGCCAGCAGCCAGACCGACACCGGGGGCAATCAGCCCCAGCATTTT; V gene: TRBV7-9; J gene: TRBJ1-5; clone size: -; D gene: -
CDR3 protein: CASSDSEGPPNNEQFF; CDR3 DNA: TGTGCCAGCAGTGACTCGGAGGGACCGCCTAACAATGAGCAGTTCTTC; V gene: TRBV6-4; J gene: TRBJ2-1; clone size: -; D gene: -
CDR3 protein: CASSDRAGPHTNEQFF; CDR3 DNA: TGTGCCAGCAGTGACCGAGCGGGCCCCCATACAAATGAGCAGTTCTTC; V gene: TRBV6-1; J gene: TRBJ2-1; clone size: once; D gene: -
CDR3 protein: CASSEDRAEGNTIYF; CDR3 DNA: TGTGCCAGCAGTGAGGACAGGGCTGAAGGAAACACCATATATTTT; V gene: TRBV2; J gene: TRBJ1-3; clone size: once; D gene: TRBD1
CDR3 protein: CASSQDIGGFSYEQYF; CDR3 DNA: TGTGCCAGCAGCCAAGATATAGGGGGTTTTTCCTACGAGCAGTACTTC; V gene: TRBV14; J gene: TRBJ2-7; clone size: -; D gene: -
CDR3 protein: CASSFSRGATSEQYF; CDR3 DNA: TGTGCCAGCTCTTTCAGCCGGGGGGCCACGAGCGAGCAGTACTTC; V gene: TRBV27; J gene: TRBJ2-7; clone size: once; D gene: -
CDR3 protein: CAISPGSTDTQYF; CDR3 DNA: TGTGCCATCAGTCCCGGTAGCACAGATACGCAGTATTTT; V gene: TRBV10-3; J gene: TRBJ2-3; clone size: -; D gene: -
CDR3 protein: CASSLGGLDYGYTF; CDR3 DNA: TGTGCCAGCAGCTTAGGGGGCCTAGACTATGGCTACACCTTC; V gene: TRBV7-2; J gene: TRBJ1-2; clone size: once; D gene: -
CDR3 protein: CASSPYSGDGGYGYTF; CDR3 DNA: TGCGCCAGCAGCCCCTATTCGGGGGATGGGGGCTATGGCTACACCTTC; V gene: TRBV5-1; J gene: TRBJ1-2; clone size: -; D gene: -
CDR3 protein: CASSEAGGAFSYEQYF; CDR3 DNA: TGTGCCAGCAGTGAAGCGGGCGGGGCCTTCTCCTACGAGCAGTACTTC; V gene: TRBV6-1; J gene: TRBJ2-7; clone size: few; D gene: -
CDR3 protein: CASSGGYGRPQHF; CDR3 DNA: TGTGCCAGCAGTGGAGGGTACGGAAGGCCCCAGCATTTT; V gene: TRBV2; J gene: TRBJ1-5; clone size: -; D gene: -
CDR3 protein: CVTGTSNQPQHF; CDR3 DNA: TGTGTGACAGGGACGTCCAATCAGCCCCAGCATTTT; V gene: TRBV2; J gene: TRBJ1-5; clone size: few; D gene: TRBD1
CDR3 protein: CATSRDHPDEGTEAFF; CDR3 DNA: TGTGCCACCAGCAGAGATCACCCGGATGAGGGCACTGAAGCTTTCTTT; V gene: TRBV15; J gene: TRBJ1-1; clone size: -; D gene: -
CDR3 protein: CASSAQGTEAFF; CDR3 DNA: TGTGCCAGCAGTGCCCAGGGAACTGAAGCTTTCTTT; V gene: TRBV28; J gene: TRBJ1-1; clone size: -; D gene: -
CDR3 protein: CASSRGEGMNTEAFF; CDR3 DNA: TGTGCCAGCAGCCGCGGGGAGGGCATGAACACTGAAGCTTTCTTT; V gene: TRBV7-6; J gene: TRBJ1-1; clone size: few; D gene: -
CDR3 protein: CAFQTGLQPQHF; CDR3 DNA: TGTGCCTTCCAGACAGGGCTTCAGCCCCAGCATTTT; V gene: TRBV30; J gene: TRBJ1-5; clone size: -; D gene: TRBD1
CDR3 protein: CASSSPPGRDDEKLFF; CDR3 DNA: TGTGCCAGCAGTTCTCCCCCGGGAAGGGATGATGAAAAACTGTTTTTT; V gene: TRBV28; J gene: TRBJ1-4; clone size: -; D gene: -
CDR3 protein: CASAGTGGISLHF; CDR3 DNA: TGTGCCAGCGCGGGGACAGGGGGCATTTCCCTCCACTTT; V gene: TRBV28; J gene: TRBJ1-6; clone size: -; D gene: TRBD1
CDR3 protein: CASSIGITGGGNEQFF; CDR3 DNA: TGTGCCAGTAGTATAGGAATCACAGGGGGGGGCAATGAGCAGTTCTTC; V gene: TRBV19; J gene: TRBJ2-1; clone size: -; D gene: -
CDR3 protein: CSVNRGFYGYTF; CDR3 DNA: TGCAGCGTCAATAGGGGATTCTATGGCTACACCTTC; V gene: TRBV29-1; J gene: TRBJ1-2; clone size: -; D gene: -
CDR3 protein: CASSRGPQHF; CDR3 DNA: TGTGCCAGCAGCAGAGGGCCCCAGCATTTT; V gene: TRBV21-1; J gene: TRBJ1-5; clone size: few; D gene: -
CDR3 protein: CSVSAGQFGGNTIYF; CDR3 DNA: TGCAGCGTTTCGGCAGGGCAATTCGGTGGAAACACCATATATTTT; V gene: TRBV29-1; J gene: TRBJ1-3; clone size: -; D gene: -
CDR3 protein: CASSQLSYEQYF; CDR3 DNA: TGTGCCAGCAGCCAACTGTCCTACGAGCAGTACTTC; V gene: TRBV3-1/TRBV3-2; J gene: TRBJ2-7; clone size: few; D gene: -
CDR3 protein: CASSPEGTSSHF; CDR3 DNA: TGTGCCAGCAGCCCGGAGGGGACCAGCTCCCACTTT; V gene: TRBV11-2; J gene: TRBJ1-6; clone size: -; D gene: -
CDR3 protein: CASSQVAGVTEAFF; CDR3 DNA: TGTGCCAGCAGCCAAGTGGCGGGGGTGACTGAAGCTTTCTTT; V gene: TRBV3-1/TRBV3-2; J gene: TRBJ1-1; clone size: -; D gene: -
CDR3 protein: CASRKTGGVEKLFF; CDR3 DNA: TGTGCCAGCAGGAAGACAGGGGGAGTTGAAAAACTGTTTTTT; V gene: TRBV7-2; J gene: TRBJ1-4; clone size: -; D gene: TRBD1
CDR3 protein: CASSLWGGSEKLFF; CDR3 DNA: TGTGCCAGCAGTTTGTGGGGAGGGAGTGAAAAACTGTTTTTT; V gene: TRBV27; J gene: TRBJ1-4; clone size: -; D gene: -
CDR3 protein: CSGTSGVSTDTQYF; CDR3 DNA: TGCAGCGGAACTAGCGGGGTTAGCACAGATACGCAGTATTTT; V gene: TRBV29-1; J gene: TRBJ2-3; clone size: -; D gene: TRBD2
CDR3 protein: CASSPRTGEGDTQYF; CDR3 DNA: TGCGCCAGCAGCCCAAGGACAGGGGAGGGAGATACGCAGTATTTT; V gene: TRBV5-1; J gene: TRBJ2-3; clone size: -; D gene: TRBD1
CDR3 protein: CASSWTGGSYNSPLHF; CDR3 DNA: TGTGCCAGCAGCTGGACAGGGGGCTCCTATAATTCACCCCTCCACTTT; V gene: TRBV7-2; J gene: TRBJ1-6; clone size: -; D gene: TRBD1
CDR3 protein: CASSLGPGQGPVNTEAFF; CDR3 DNA: TGTGCCAGCAGCTTGGGACCGGGACAGGGCCCCGTGAACACTGAAGCTTTCTTT; V gene: TRBV5-6; J gene: TRBJ1-1; clone size: once; D gene: TRBD1
CDR3 protein: CASSQRQGPPYGYTF; CDR3 DNA: TGCGCCAGCAGCCAAAGACAGGGGCCTCCATATGGCTACACCTTC; V gene: TRBV4-1; J gene: TRBJ1-2; clone size: once; D gene: TRBD1
CDR3 protein: CASSLSGQGYGYTF; CDR3 DNA: TGTGCCAGCAGTTTATCGGGGCAGGGCTATGGCTACACCTTC; V gene: TRBV27; J gene: TRBJ1-2; clone size: once; D gene: -
CDR3 protein: CASRDLTGTGNEKLFF; CDR3 DNA: TGTGCCAGCAGGGATTTAACCGGGACAGGGAATGAAAAACTGTTTTTT; V gene: TRBV2; J gene: TRBJ1-4; clone size: -; D gene: TRBD1
CDR3 protein: CATSPMAGYTF; CDR3 DNA: TGTGCCACCAGCCCGATGGCTGGCTACACCTTC; V gene: TRBV24-1; J gene: TRBJ1-2; clone size: -; D gene: -
CDR3 protein: CASRWWGQGGEKLFF; CDR3 DNA: TGCGCCAGCAGATGGTGGGGACAAGGGGGAGAAAAACTGTTTTTT; V gene: TRBV5-1; J gene: TRBJ1-4; clone size: -; D gene: -
CDR3 protein: CASSNPGPGSYEQYF; CDR3 DNA: TGTGCCAGCAGCAACCCCGGTCCGGGTTCCTACGAGCAGTACTTC; V gene: TRBV21-1; J gene: TRBJ2-7; clone size: once; D gene: -
CDR3 protein: CASSDQRDRARETQYF; CDR3 DNA: TGTGCCAGCAGTGACCAACGGGACAGGGCACGGGAGACCCAGTACTTC; V gene: TRBV25-1; J gene: TRBJ2-5; clone size: -; D gene: TRBD1
CDR3 protein: CASKNTGIQPQHF; CDR3 DNA: TGTGCCAGCAAGAACACAGGGATTCAGCCCCAGCATTTT; V gene: TRBV28; J gene: TRBJ1-5; clone size: -; D gene: -